The 27 T cell receptor beta chains below come from one sample, sequenced in a study of CD8 T cells in ankylosing spondylitis. TCRdb re-called the 5' RACE reads through MiXCR, storing one row per CDR3 protein. The repertoire holds 270,000 or so distinct CDR3 sequences, with 15% to 20% as singletons. Sequencing input: blood, either unsorted or a sorted T cell fraction (not recorded which). The receptor set was obtained from a male donor with ankylosing spondylitis or in good health (not recorded which).

This chain uses TRBV7-9 with TRBJ2-1; 13 bases agree with TRBD2. Per germline, CDR1 SEHNR and CDR2 FQNEAQ (reference sequence). The CDR3 loop spans 15 amino acids. Trimming took 5 bases from V and 8 from J; bases not matched to a gene: 6. Here the CDR3 reads CASSPGTSGNDEQFF. CDR3 sequence (DNA): TGTGCCAGCAGCCCTGGGACTAGCGGGAACGATGAGCAGTTCTTC.

The V gene is TRBV27, the J gene TRBJ2-1; unclear D gene. The CDR3 totals 14 residues. V gave up 1 base and J gave up 1 base, with 5 bases separating them. CDR1 MNHEY and CDR2 SMNVEV come from the germline V gene (reference sequence). In DNA form, the CDR3 reads TGTGCCAGCAGTTTATTCCCGTCCTACAATGAGCAGTTCTTC. Translated: CASSLFPSYNEQFF.

The V gene is TRBV5-6, the J gene TRBJ2-7; tentative D call: TRBD2 (5 bases). CDR3 length: 13 residues. V was trimmed by 6 bases and J by 5 bases, leaving 15 bases between them. Germline CDR1 and CDR2: SGHDT and YYEEEE. This chain's CDR3 is CASTLDWRNEQYF. DNA for the CDR3: TGTGCCAGCACCCTGGACTGGCGGAACGAGCAGTACTTC.

This clonotype was recorded many times. This chain joins TRBV6-5 and TRBJ2-2; 8 bases match TRBD1. The V segment lost 0 bases and the J segment 7 bases; nucleotides outside the gene matches: 4. The germline gives CDR1 MNHEY, CDR2 SVGAGI. The CDR3 is 15 residues long. The CDR3 DNA reads as TGTGCCAGCAGTTACTCCCCAGGGGGCGGCGGGGAGCTGTTTTTT. It specifies CASSYSPGGGGELFF.

This clonotype was recorded at least ten times. V is TRBV10-2 and J is TRBJ2-7; no clear D gene. The CDR3 has 14 amino acids. CDR1 and CDR2 (germline): WSHSY, SAAADI. Trimming stripped 6 bases from V and 5 bases from J, with 17 bases between. CDR3 in amino acids: CASSHSLGIDEQYF. The CDR3 bases are TGCGCCAGCAGCCACAGTCTGGGCATCGACGAGCAGTACTTC.

This clonotype was detected a few times. V and J are TRBV12-3 or TRBV12-4 and TRBJ2-7, with D perhaps given as TRBD1 or TRBD2 (5 bases each). Trimming stripped 8 bases from V and 6 bases from J, with 8 bases between. The CDR3 covers 10 residues. CDR3 bases: TGTGCCAGCGGTGGGGGCGAGCAGTACTTC. Translation gives CASGGGEQYF.

V gene TRBV4-1 combines with J gene TRBJ2-2; D is possibly TRBD2 (5 bases). Trimming took 5 bases from V and 1 from J, leaving 11 bases between them. Germline V gene data show CDR1 as MGHRA and CDR2 as YSYEKL. The CDR3 totals 15 residues. The CDR3 spells CASSWERENTGELFF. DNA of the CDR3: TGCGCCAGCAGCTGGGAACGGGAGAACACCGGGGAGCTGTTTTTT.

This clonotype was found a few times. The chain couples TRBV3-1 to TRBJ2-3; possible D gene TRBD1, 8 bases. Trimming stripped 3 bases from V and 0 bases from J, with 13 bases between. This CDR3 has 16 amino acids. CDR1 and CDR2 from the germline V gene are LGHDT and YNNKEL (reference sequence). The CDR3 region is CASSHDRGGSTDTQYF. CDR3 bases: TGTGCCAGCAGCCATGACAGGGGAGGGAGCACAGATACGCAGTATTTT.

This chain links TRBV9 with TRBJ2-4; D call uncertain. The V end lost 5 bases, the J end lost 0 bases, and 12 bases lay between the germline ends. Germline V gene lookup returns CDR1 SGDLS and CDR2 YYNGEE. The CDR3 runs to 15 residues. This chain's CDR3 is CASSKDGLAKNIQYF. The CDR3 bases are TGTGCCAGCAGTAAAGACGGTCTAGCCAAAAACATTCAGTACTTC.

As for this clonotype: Its ends do not fully match the called genes, so a read error is possible. The V call is TRBV7-7, the J call TRBJ2-3, with a weak D call TRBD2 (5 bases). Germline CDR1 and CDR2: SSHAT and FNYEAQ (reference sequence). The length of the CDR3 is 15 residues. The DNA for the CDR3 is TGTGCTAGCAGCTTAGTTGACCTGAGGGCAGATACGCAGTATTTT. It translates to CASSLVDLRADTQYF.

This clonotype turned up a few times. This sequence joins TRBV6-5 and TRBJ2-1, with 8 positions matching TRBD1. V gave up 4 bases and J gave up 6 bases; unmatched junction bases: 8. This CDR3 is built from 15 residues. Germline CDR1 and CDR2: MNHEY and SVGAGI. In DNA, the CDR3 is TGTGCCAGCAGTTGGCGGACAGGGTTGGGCAATGAGCAGTTCTTC. It encodes CASSWRTGLGNEQFF.

This clonotype was counted a few times. The V and J genes are TRBV7-9 and TRBJ2-7; D remains ambiguous. V was shortened by 4 bases and J by 4 bases, with 8 bases between the two germline ends. The CDR3 spans 12 residues. Germline V gene sequence: CDR1 SEHNR, CDR2 FQNEAQ (reference sequence). CDR3 sequence: CASSSAHYEQYF. CDR3 sequence (DNA): TGTGCCAGCAGCTCCGCCCATTACGAGCAGTACTTC.

V usage is TRBV7-9 and J usage is TRBJ2-7; 8 bases line up with TRBD2. The CDR3 runs to 13 residues. Germline V gene sequence: CDR1 SEHNR, CDR2 FQNEAQ (reference sequence). V shed 8 bases, J shed 6 bases, and the junction held 9 bases outside the gene matches. The CDR3 bases are TGTGCCAGCCGCGAGGTGGCGGGGGGCGAGCAGTACTTC. Translated: CASREVAGGEQYF.

This clonotype was detected many times. V gene TRBV5-1 combines with J gene TRBJ2-7; D not resolved. CDR3 length: 16 residues. Trimming took 0 bases from V and 1 from J, leaving 14 bases between them. Germline V CDR1 and CDR2: SGHRS, YFSETQ. The CDR3 loop reads CASSLATLGFSYEQYF. The CDR3 DNA is TGCGCCAGCAGCTTGGCCACTCTGGGGTTTTCCTACGAGCAGTACTTC.

This clonotype occurred a few times. DNA of the CDR3: TGTGCCAGCAATTTGCGAGCGGGAGCCCACTACGAGCAGTACTTC. It is translated as CASNLRAGAHYEQYF. This sequence joins TRBV27 and TRBJ2-7; 8 bases are shared with TRBD2. The CDR3 length is 15 residues. Germline V gene data show CDR1 as MNHEY and CDR2 as SMNVEV (reference sequence). The junction had 11 bases not matched to a gene; V was cut back by 7 bases and J by 3 bases.

V usage is TRBV4-2 and J usage is TRBJ2-7; D call uncertain. Looked up from germline, CDR1 is LGHNA and CDR2 is YNFKEQ. V was clipped by 1 base and J by 3 bases, with 10 bases between them. The CDR3 extends over 14 amino acids. The CDR3 sequence is CASSQGTLLYEQYF. The CDR3 nucleotides are TGTGCCAGCAGCCAAGGAACATTACTCTACGAGCAGTACTTC.

The DNA for the CDR3 is TGTGCCAGCTTTGAGGGCTACGAGCAGTACTTC. As protein: CASFEGYEQYF. The rearrangement links TRBV28 to TRBJ2-7, with D possibly TRBD2 on 5 matching bases. V dropped 8 bases and J dropped 3 bases, with 8 bases sitting between them. The CDR3 runs 11 residues. Germline V gene lookup returns CDR1 MDHEN and CDR2 SYDVKM. Complete variable domain (other parts from reference TRBV28 and TRBJ2-7): DVKVTQSSRYLVKRTGEKVFLECVQDMDHENMFWYRQDPGLGLRLIYFSYDVKMKEKGDIPEGYSVSREKKERFSLILESASTNQTSMYLCASFEGYEQYFGPGTRLTVT.

CDR3 sequence: CASSLQDNQPQHF. The CDR3 DNA reads TGTGCCAGCAGTTTACAGGACAATCAGCCCCAGCATTTT. The V and J genes are TRBV27 and TRBJ1-5, with D hard to call. Trimming stripped 2 bases from V and 3 bases from J, with 5 bases between. This CDR3 comprises 13 residues. Germline V gene data show CDR1 as MNHEY and CDR2 as SMNVEV (reference sequence).

In this sample, this clonotype turned up a few times. V gene TRBV4-2 combines with J gene TRBJ2-2, with D perhaps matching TRBD1 (6 bases). The V gene lost 4 bases and the J gene lost 0 bases, with 9 bases spanning the gap. The CDR3 covers 15 residues. Germline V gene data show CDR1 as LGHNA and CDR2 as YNFKEQ. The CDR3 is CASSPSGANTGELFF. The CDR3 region has the DNA TGTGCCAGCAGCCCCTCAGGGGCGAACACCGGGGAGCTGTTTTTT.

This clonotype was counted at least ten times. V is TRBV9 and J is TRBJ1-5, with a weak D call TRBD1 (6 bases). CDR3 size: 15 residues. V was cut by 3 bases and J by 5 bases, with 15 bases left in between. CDR1 SGDLS and CDR2 YYNGEE come from the germline V gene. Written as DNA, the CDR3 is TGTGCCAGCAGCGCAGACGGGACATTATATCAGCCCCAGCATTTT. The encoded protein is CASSADGTLYQPQHF.

The rearrangement links TRBV10-3 to TRBJ2-7, with D perhaps matching TRBD2 (6 bases). V was clipped by 6 bases and J by 5 bases, with 14 bases between them. The V gene's germline CDR1 is ENHRY and CDR2 SYGVKD. The CDR3 is made up of 13 amino acids. In DNA form, the CDR3 reads TGTGCCATCAGCGAAGCACTAGCCCACGAGCAGTACTTC. It codes for CAISEALAHEQYF.

This chain links TRBV4-3 with TRBJ2-7, with D possibly TRBD2 on 5 matching bases. This CDR3 spans 14 amino acids. The germline V and J ends were trimmed by 1 base and 2 bases, with 9 bases remaining between them. Germline V CDR1 and CDR2: LGHNA, YSLEER. CDR3 residues: CASSQGTTTYEQYF. The CDR3 DNA sequence: TGCGCCAGCAGCCAAGGGACGACTACCTACGAGCAGTACTTC.

This clonotype turned up a few times. This chain uses TRBV27 with TRBJ1-1, with D unclear. The CDR3 contains 15 residues. V was clipped by 7 bases and J by 1 base, with 16 bases between them. The germline CDR1 and CDR2 sequences are MNHEY and SMNVEV (reference sequence). The CDR3 here is CASIELTTKNTEAFF. In nucleotides, the CDR3 is TGTGCCAGCATAGAGTTAACGACAAAGAACACTGAAGCTTTCTTT.

This sequence joins TRBV7-9 and TRBJ2-2; 9 bases map to TRBD2. The CDR3 totals 14 residues. The V and J ends lost 6 bases and 4 bases, in that order; junction bases with no gene match: 3. Germline CDR1 is SEHNR and CDR2 is FQNEAQ (reference sequence). CDR3 residues: CASSSGSGTGELFF. The CDR3 nucleotides are TGTGCCAGCAGTAGCGGGAGTGGCACCGGGGAGCTGTTTTTT.

The V call is TRBV6-2 or TRBV6-3, the J call TRBJ2-7; 11 bases are a match to TRBD2. Germline V CDR1 and CDR2: MNHEY, SVGEGT. The V segment lost 5 bases and the J segment 3 bases; nucleotides outside the gene matches: 15. The CDR3 consists of 18 residues. The CDR3 bases are TGTGCCAGCAGTGCAATAGCGGGAGGGCCCGTAGTGTTCTACGAGCAGTACTTC. It is translated as CASSAIAGGPVVFYEQYF.

There are many counts of this clonotype. The chain combines TRBV4-3 with TRBJ2-1; D might be TRBD1 (6 bases). The V gene lost 0 bases and the J gene lost 3 bases, with 12 bases spanning the gap. Per the germline V gene, CDR1 is LGHNA and CDR2 is YSLEER. The CDR3 is 16 residues long. The CDR3 nucleotides are TGCGCCAGCAGCCAAGATCGAACAGGGAACTACAATGAGCAGTTCTTC. Residues: CASSQDRTGNYNEQFF.

This clonotype was observed a handful of times. The chain uses TRBV4-2 and TRBJ2-2, with TRBD2 matching 16 bases. The CDR3 loop spans 17 amino acids. Per the germline V gene, CDR1 is LGHNA and CDR2 is YNFKEQ. The trim removed 5 bases at V and 5 bases at J, leaving 5 bases unmatched. CDR3 in amino acids: CASSKGLAGGLTGELFF. In nucleotides, the CDR3 is TGTGCCAGCAGCAAGGGACTAGCGGGAGGGTTGACCGGGGAGCTGTTTTTT.